The clone carrying this T cell receptor (beta chain) was observed a few times. Its specificity is unknown. The sample originates from a study of T cell repertoires in cytomegalovirus infection. Study in general: TCR beta signatures that were public indicated CMV infection and matching HLA type. Findings and limits, study-wide: Carriers of CMV plus the relevant HLA were identified by cumulative public TCR beta family frequency.

TCRdb called the reads again in MiXCR, with one record for every CDR3 protein. The sample includes under 200,000 distinct CDR3 sequences, 7.5% to 10% of them seen just once. The V end was cut by 8 bases, the J end by 1 base, with 19 bases between. The CDR3 runs 16 residues. Germline V CDR1 and CDR2: WSHSY, SAAADI. The chain joins TRBV10-2 to TRBJ2-3; D is perhaps TRBD2 (5 bases). This clonotype originated in a human donor in good health (CMV status not recorded). Some clones in this sample may be carry-over from other donors' samples. Material: PBMCs. The chain's CDR3 is CASSPAGPGGTDTQYF. CDR3 DNA: TGCGCCAGCTCCCCCGCCGGACCCGGGGGCACAGATACGCAGTATTTT.